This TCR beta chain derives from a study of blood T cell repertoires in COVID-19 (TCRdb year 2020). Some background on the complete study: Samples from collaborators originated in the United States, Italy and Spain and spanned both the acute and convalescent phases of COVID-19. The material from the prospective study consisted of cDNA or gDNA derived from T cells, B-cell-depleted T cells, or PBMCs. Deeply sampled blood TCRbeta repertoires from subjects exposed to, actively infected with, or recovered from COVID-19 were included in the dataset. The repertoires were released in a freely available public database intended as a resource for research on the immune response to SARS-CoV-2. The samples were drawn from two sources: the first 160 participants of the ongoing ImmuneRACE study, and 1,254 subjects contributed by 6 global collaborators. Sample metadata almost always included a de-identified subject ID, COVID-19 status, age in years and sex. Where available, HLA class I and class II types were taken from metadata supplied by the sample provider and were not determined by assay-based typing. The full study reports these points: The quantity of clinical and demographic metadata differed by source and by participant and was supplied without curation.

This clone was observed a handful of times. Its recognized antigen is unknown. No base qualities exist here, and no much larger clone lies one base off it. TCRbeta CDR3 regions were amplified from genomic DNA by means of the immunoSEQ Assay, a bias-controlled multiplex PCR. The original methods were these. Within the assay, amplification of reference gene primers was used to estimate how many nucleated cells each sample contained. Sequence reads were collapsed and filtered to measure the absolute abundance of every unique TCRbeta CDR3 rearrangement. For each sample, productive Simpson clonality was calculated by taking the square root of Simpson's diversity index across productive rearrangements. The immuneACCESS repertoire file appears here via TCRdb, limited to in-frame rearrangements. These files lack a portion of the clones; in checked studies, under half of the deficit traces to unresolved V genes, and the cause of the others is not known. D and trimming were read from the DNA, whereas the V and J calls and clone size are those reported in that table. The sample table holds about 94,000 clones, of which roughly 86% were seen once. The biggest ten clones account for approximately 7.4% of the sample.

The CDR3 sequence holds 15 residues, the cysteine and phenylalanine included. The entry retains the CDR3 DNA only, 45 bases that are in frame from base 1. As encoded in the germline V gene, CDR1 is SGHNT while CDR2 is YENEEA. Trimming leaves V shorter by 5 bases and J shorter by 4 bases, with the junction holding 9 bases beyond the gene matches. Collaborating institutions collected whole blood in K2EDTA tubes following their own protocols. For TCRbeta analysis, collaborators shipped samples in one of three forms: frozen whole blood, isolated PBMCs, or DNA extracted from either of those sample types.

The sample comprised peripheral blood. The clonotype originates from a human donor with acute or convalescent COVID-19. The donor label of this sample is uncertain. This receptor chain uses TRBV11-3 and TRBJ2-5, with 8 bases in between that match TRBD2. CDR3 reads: CASSESRGGGETQYF. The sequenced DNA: TGTGCCAGCAGCGAGTCCCGGGGGGGAGGAGAGACCCAGTACTTC.